This T cell receptor (beta chain) was captured in a study of blood T cell repertoires in COVID-19. For the study at large: The samples span acute and convalescent COVID-19 from the United States, Italy and Spain. T cells, B-cell-depleted T cells, or PBMCs supplied cDNA or gDNA.

Original processing methods: Amplified reference gene primers provided the basis for estimating nucleated cell counts. The data were produced by immunoSEQ multiplex PCR, yet TCRdb's version contains in-frame clones alone and is incomplete. V, J and clone size reflect that table, while D and trimming were determined from the DNA. The sample lists about 75,000 clones, 79% occurring once. The CDR3 is 13 residues long. Germline-derived CDR1 and CDR2 are MNHEY and SMNVEV (reference sequence). The junction had 0 bases not matched to a gene; V was cut back by 3 bases and J by 3 bases. The sequencing input was peripheral blood. The V and J genes are TRBV27 and TRBJ2-7; 9 bases fit TRBD2. This receptor was taken from an elderly woman with active or convalescent COVID-19. CDR3 protein: CASSLREGYEQYF. DNA for the CDR3: TGTGCCAGCAGTTTGCGGGAGGGCTACGAGCAGTACTTC.